This is a list of T cell receptor beta chains from one sample in a study of blood T cell repertoires in COVID-19. The table came from immunoSEQ multiplex PCR; TCRdb's copy has only in-frame clones and leaves some out. The sample lists 60,000 to 85,000 clones, 89% seen once, with 4.9% in the top ten. Input material: peripheral blood. All receptors derive from a woman aged 50 to 65 with active COVID-19. The CDR3 runs from the conserved cysteine through the conserved F or W. The D gene is left open where the match is weak. Clone size is not always given. Where it is, it says once, few, many or a class for expanded clones.

D | J | size | V | DNA | CDR3
NA | TRBJ2-4 | NA | TRBV2 | TGTGCCAGTACCTTCTCAGGGGCAGCAGCCAAAAACATTCAGTACTTC | CASTFSGAAAKNIQYF
NA | TRBJ1-1 | NA | TRBV2 | TGTGCCAGTACACTATTGAACACTGAAGCTTTCTTT | CASTLLNTEAFF
TRBD1 | TRBJ1-2 | NA | TRBV9 | TGTGCCAGCAGCCCGGGACAGGGGGCTAGCTATGGCTACACCTTC | CASSPGQGASYGYTF
NA | TRBJ1-1 | NA | TRBV6-5 | TGTGCCAGCAGTTACTCGACTGGGGAGGTGGGCACTGAAGCTTTCTTT | CASSYSTGEVGTEAFF
NA | TRBJ2-7 | NA | TRBV24-1 | TGTGCCACCAGTGACACAGGCAGCTCCTACGAGCAGTACTTC | CATSDTGSSYEQYF
NA | TRBJ2-3 | few | TRBV5-1 | TGCGCCAGCAGCTTGGCCGGAGGGAGGTCAGATACGCAGTATTTT | CASSLAGGRSDTQYF
NA | TRBJ2-7 | NA | TRBV21-1 | TGTGCCAGCAGCAAAGGAGGGCAGGGGGAAAGTTACGAGCAGTACTTC | CASSKGGQGESYEQYF
TRBD1 | TRBJ1-5 | NA | TRBV7-8 | TGTGCCAGCAGCTCCCAGGGGGCCTCTAATCAGCCCCAGCATTTT | CASSSQGASNQPQHF
TRBD2 | TRBJ2-3 | NA | TRBV9 | TGTGCCAGCAGCGCAGCGGGGGCTGCAGATACGCAGTATTTT | CASSAAGAADTQYF
TRBD1 | TRBJ1-2 | NA | TRBV4-1 | TGCGCCAGCAGCCTCAGGGGGTACGATGGCTACACCTTC | CASSLRGYDGYTF
TRBD1 | TRBJ1-2 | NA | TRBV4-1 | TGCGCCAGCAGCCAGACACTGACAGGGGGCGGCTATGGCTACACCTTC | CASSQTLTGGGYGYTF
NA | TRBJ1-1 | NA | TRBV19 | TGTGCCAGTAGTCCAGTAATGAACACTGAAGCTTTCTTT | CASSPVMNTEAFF
NA | TRBJ1-2 | NA | TRBV19 | TGTGCCAGTAGACCGACGGGGTTCCCGAACTATGGCTACACCTTC | CASRPTGFPNYGYTF
NA | TRBJ2-1 | NA | TRBV7-2 | TGTGCCAGCAGCTTGAGTTATGAGCAGTTCTTC | CASSLSYEQFF
TRBD2 | TRBJ2-1 | NA | TRBV11-3 | TGTGCCAGCAGCTTAGGCGGGAGCTACAATGAGCAGTTCTTC | CASSLGGSYNEQFF
TRBD2 | TRBJ2-7 | NA | TRBV5-1 | TGCGCCAGCAGCCCGCGGACTAGCGGGATCTACGAGCAGTACTTC | CASSPRTSGIYEQYF
NA | TRBJ1-3 | NA | TRBV6-1 | TGTGCCAGCAGTGGACGGACTATGGAAACTGGAAACACCATATATTTT | CASSGRTMETGNTIYF
TRBD1 | TRBJ2-1 | NA | TRBV4-1 | TGCGCCAGCAGCCAAGGACAGGGGAATGAGCAGTTCTTC | CASSQGQGNEQFF
NA | TRBJ2-7 | once | TRBV5-6 | TGTGCCAGCAGCCCATACCTTACTAAGGGAGAAAGCTACGAGCAGTACTTC | CASSPYLTKGESYEQYF
TRBD2 | TRBJ2-7 | NA | TRBV5-5 | TGTGCCAGCAGCGTATCCGGGACTAGCCGGGAGCAGTACTTC | CASSVSGTSREQYF
NA | TRBJ2-2 | NA | TRBV10-3 | TGTGCCATCACCGAGAGGCGTACCGGGGAGCTGTTTTTT | CAITERRTGELFF
TRBD1 | TRBJ2-3 | NA | TRBV6-4 | TGTGCCAGCAGTGATCGAGGACAGGGCACAGATACGCAGTATTTT | CASSDRGQGTDTQYF
TRBD1 | TRBJ1-4 | NA | TRBV18 | TGTGCCAGCTCAGGTGGACAGGCTGCTCTTGAAAAACTGTTTTTT | CASSGGQAALEKLFF
TRBD1 | TRBJ1-1 | NA | TRBV5-1 | TGCGCCAGCAGCAGGGTCCCGGGACAGGGTTGGAACACTGAAGCTTTCTTT | CASSRVPGQGWNTEAFF
NA | TRBJ2-5 | NA | TRBV30 | TGTGCCTGGAGTAACAGCAAGACCCAGTACTTC | CAWSNSKTQYF
TRBD1 | TRBJ2-5 | NA | TRBV5-1 | TGCGCCAGCAGCTTGGCCACGACAGGGGGCCAGGAGACCCAGTACTTC | CASSLATTGGQETQYF
NA | TRBJ1-2 | NA | TRBV29-1 | TGCAGCGTTGAAAAGGCAGGGTTTAGCTACACCTTC | CSVEKAGFSYTF
NA | TRBJ1-1 | NA | TRBV19 | TGTGCCAGTAGTATAGATCCGGGAACGAACACTGAAGCTTTCTTT | CASSIDPGTNTEAFF
NA | TRBJ2-5 | once | TRBV5-1 | TGCGCCAGCAGCTTAAGGGGGGAGACCCAGTACTTC | CASSLRGETQYF
NA | TRBJ1-4 | NA | TRBV19 | TGTGCCAGTAGTATAGTCGGGGGAACTAATGAAAAACTGTTTTTT | CASSIVGGTNEKLFF
TRBD2 | TRBJ2-2 | NA | TRBV11-2 | TGTGCCAGCAGCCGGTTCAGGGCGGGAGGGAACACCGGGGAGCTGTTTTTT | CASSRFRAGGNTGELFF
NA | TRBJ2-2 | NA | TRBV5-1 | TGCGCCAGCAGCCCGGTCGACACCGGGGAGCTGTTTTTT | CASSPVDTGELFF
TRBD1 | TRBJ1-2 | NA | TRBV3-1/TRBV3-2 | TGTGCCAGCAGCCCCAATGACAGGGCGGGCACCTTC | CASSPNDRAGTF
NA | TRBJ2-3 | NA | TRBV7-6 | TGTGCCAGCAGCTTACAGGGGTCAGATACGCAGTATTTT | CASSLQGSDTQYF
TRBD2 | TRBJ2-7 | NA | TRBV2 | TGTGCCAGCAGTGCCCCGGGACTAGCGGGAGGCTACGAGCAGTACTTC | CASSAPGLAGGYEQYF
NA | TRBJ1-6 | few | TRBV29-1 | TGCAGCGCCCGCACGGCCGGTGAGGCTTCACCCCTCCACTTT | CSARTAGEASPLHF
NA | TRBJ1-5 | NA | TRBV5-1 | TGCGCCAGCAGCCTGGGGGAGAGCAATCAGCCCCAGCATTTT | CASSLGESNQPQHF
NA | TRBJ2-1 | NA | TRBV7-9 | TGTGCCAGCAGCCGCGGGACAGCCTTCCATGAGCAGTTCTTC | CASSRGTAFHEQFF
NA | TRBJ2-6 | NA | TRBV15 | TGTGCCACCAGCGGACACATTTCTGGGGCCAACGTCCTGACTTTC | CATSGHISGANVLTF
NA | TRBJ1-5 | NA | TRBV10-3 | TGTGCCACCGGCACAGGGATGAGCGGCAATCAGCCCCAGCATTTT | CATGTGMSGNQPQHF
NA | TRBJ2-1 | NA | TRBV3-1/TRBV3-2 | TGTGCCAGCAGCCAAGCTAGTGGCGAGCAGTTCTTC | CASSQASGEQFF
TRBD1 | TRBJ1-1 | NA | TRBV7-3 | TGTGCCAGCACCTTAGGACAGGGGCCCACTGAAGCTTTCTTT | CASTLGQGPTEAFF
NA | TRBJ2-3 | once | TRBV15 | TGTGCCACCAGCAGTCCCGGCACAGATACGCAGTATTTT | CATSSPGTDTQYF
TRBD1 | TRBJ2-5 | NA | TRBV6-5 | TGTGCCAGCAGTCCCGGGACAGGGGGAGGAGAGACCCAGTACTTC | CASSPGTGGGETQYF
NA | TRBJ2-1 | NA | TRBV30 | TGTGCCTGGAGTTCGGTCGGAGATGAGCAGTTCTTC | CAWSSVGDEQFF
NA | TRBJ2-7 | NA | TRBV3-1/TRBV3-2 | TGTGCCAGCAGCCCTCGACAAACCTACGAGCAGTACTTC | CASSPRQTYEQYF
NA | TRBJ1-1 | once | TRBV18 | TGTGCCAGCTCGCCCAAGGACAGGAACACTGAAGCTTTCTTT | CASSPKDRNTEAFF
TRBD1 | TRBJ1-2 | NA | TRBV28 | TGTGCCAGCAGGGCACAGGGGAATTCGCTTGGCTACACCTTC | CASRAQGNSLGYTF
TRBD2 | TRBJ2-3 | NA | TRBV5-1 | TGCGCCAGCAGCTTATGGACTAGTGAGGATACGCAGTATTTT | CASSLWTSEDTQYF
NA | TRBJ1-2 | NA | TRBV24-1 | TGTGCCACCAGTGATTCGCGGAACTATGGCTACACCTTC | CATSDSRNYGYTF
TRBD2 | TRBJ2-3 | NA | TRBV18 | TGTGCCAGCTCACTTAGCGGGAGGACAGATACGCAGTATTTT | CASSLSGRTDTQYF
NA | TRBJ1-5 | NA | TRBV28 | TGTGCCAGCAGTTTTTTGGGGGGGAATCAGCCCCAGCATTTT | CASSFLGGNQPQHF
NA | TRBJ1-1 | NA | TRBV29-1 | TGCAGCGTTGACGGAGCGGGGGAGACTACTGAAGCTTTCTTT | CSVDGAGETTEAFF
NA | TRBJ2-3 | NA | TRBV3-1/TRBV3-2 | TGTGCCAGCAGCCAATCTAGCGACCTCACAGATACGCAGTATTTT | CASSQSSDLTDTQYF